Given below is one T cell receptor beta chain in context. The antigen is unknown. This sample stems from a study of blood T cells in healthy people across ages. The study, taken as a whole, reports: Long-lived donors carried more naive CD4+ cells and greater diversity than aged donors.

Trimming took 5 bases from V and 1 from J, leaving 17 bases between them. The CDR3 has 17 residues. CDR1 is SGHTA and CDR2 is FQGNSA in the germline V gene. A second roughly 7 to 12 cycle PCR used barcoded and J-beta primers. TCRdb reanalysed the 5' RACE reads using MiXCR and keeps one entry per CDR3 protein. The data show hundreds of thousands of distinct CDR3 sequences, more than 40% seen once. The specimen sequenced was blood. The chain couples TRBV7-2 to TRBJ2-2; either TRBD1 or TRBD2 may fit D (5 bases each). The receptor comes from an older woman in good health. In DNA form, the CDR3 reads TGTGCCAGCAGCCCACGAAGAGGGACGAAGAACACCGGGGAGCTGTTTTTT. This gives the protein CASSPRRGTKNTGELFF.